Included here is one T cell receptor beta chain sequence, with context. Its target is not known. This CDR3 has 14 amino acids. CDR1 is MDHEN, CDR2 SYDVKM, per germline. The ends were cut back, 8 bases at V and 2 bases at J, with 14 bases in the middle. Expressed TCRB transcripts were sequenced because the entire RNA isolate underwent reverse transcription. Clones were sequenced by immunoSEQ multiplex PCR, and TCRdb holds only the in-frame ones, with some missing. Found here are about 700,000 clones, around an eighth of them singletons; the top ten hold approximately 0.022%. These data belong to a study of beta chain features in type 1 diabetes. Overall study results and limits: Type 1 diabetes patients showed a moderate but significant shortening of TCRB CDR3s in all four CD4+ subsets. Compared to healthy donors, patients appeared to have naive, central memory and Treg TCRB repertoires that were more alike.

The clonotype was recovered from a man aged 18 to 30 with type 1 diabetes. The sequenced sample was naive CD4+ T cells from blood. This chain connects TRBV28 to TRBJ2-3; TRBD1 is a possible D gene (5 bases). In DNA, the CDR3 is TGTGCCAGCCGGTTGACAGTTCCCACAGATACGCAGTATTTT. The encoded protein is CASRLTVPTDTQYF.